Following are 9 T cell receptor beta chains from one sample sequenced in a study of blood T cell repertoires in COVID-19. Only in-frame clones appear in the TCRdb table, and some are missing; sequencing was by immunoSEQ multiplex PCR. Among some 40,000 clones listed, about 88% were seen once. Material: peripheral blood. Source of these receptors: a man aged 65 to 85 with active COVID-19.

The CDR3 nucleotides read TGTGCCAGTAACCCGGGACTAGCCTCCTACAATGAGCAGTTCTTC. Protein: CASNPGLASYNEQFF. The gene calls are TRBV19 and TRBJ2-1; 9 bases agree with TRBD2. V gave up 7 bases and J gave up 0 bases; unmatched junction bases: 4. Germline loops: CDR1 LNHDA, CDR2 SQIVND (reference sequence). The CDR3 has 15 amino acids.

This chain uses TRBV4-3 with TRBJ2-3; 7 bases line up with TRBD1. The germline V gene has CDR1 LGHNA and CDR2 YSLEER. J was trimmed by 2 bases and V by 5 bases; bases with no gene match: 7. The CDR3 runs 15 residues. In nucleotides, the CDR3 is TGCGCCAGCAGCTCAGGGGGATACTACACAGATACGCAGTATTTT. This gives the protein CASSSGGYYTDTQYF.

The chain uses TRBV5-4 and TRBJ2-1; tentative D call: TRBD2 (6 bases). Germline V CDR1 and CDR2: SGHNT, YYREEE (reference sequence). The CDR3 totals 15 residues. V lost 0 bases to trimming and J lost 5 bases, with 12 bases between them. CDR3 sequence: CASSLDGRGDNEQFF. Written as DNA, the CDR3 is TGTGCCAGCAGCTTGGACGGGAGAGGCGACAATGAGCAGTTCTTC.

CDR3 loop: CASSARGGSGANVLTF. CDR3 coding DNA: TGTGCCAGCAGTGCACGGGGGGGCTCTGGGGCCAACGTCCTGACTTTC. The J gene is TRBJ2-6, the V gene TRBV6-1; the match to TRBD2 covers 8 bases. This CDR3 has 16 residues. The J segment lost 0 bases and the V segment lost 4 bases, leaving 2 bases of the junction unmatched. From germline, CDR1 is MNHNS and CDR2 SASEGT.

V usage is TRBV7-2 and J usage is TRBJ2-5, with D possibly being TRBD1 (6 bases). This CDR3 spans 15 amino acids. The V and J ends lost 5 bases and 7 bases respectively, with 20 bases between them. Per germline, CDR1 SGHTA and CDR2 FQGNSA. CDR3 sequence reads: CASSPVPGPRGTQYF. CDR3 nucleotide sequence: TGTGCCAGCAGCCCGGTCCCGGGGCCCAGGGGGACCCAGTACTTC.

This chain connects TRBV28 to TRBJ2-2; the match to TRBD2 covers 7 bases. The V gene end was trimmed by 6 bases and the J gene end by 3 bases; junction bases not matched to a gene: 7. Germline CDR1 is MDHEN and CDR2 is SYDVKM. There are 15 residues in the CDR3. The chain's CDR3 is CASSWGGSHTGELFF. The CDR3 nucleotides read TGTGCCAGCAGCTGGGGAGGGAGCCACACCGGGGAGCTGTTTTTT.

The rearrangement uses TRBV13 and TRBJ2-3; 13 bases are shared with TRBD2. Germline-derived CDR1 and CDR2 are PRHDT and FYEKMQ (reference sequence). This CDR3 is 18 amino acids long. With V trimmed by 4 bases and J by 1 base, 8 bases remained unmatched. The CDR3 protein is CASSSRLAGGWGTDTQYF. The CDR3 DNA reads TGTGCCAGCAGCTCCAGACTAGCGGGGGGTTGGGGCACAGATACGCAGTATTTT.

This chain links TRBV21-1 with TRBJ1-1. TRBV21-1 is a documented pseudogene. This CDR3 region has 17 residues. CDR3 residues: CASSPLGQEEENTEAFF. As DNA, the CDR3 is TGTGCCAGCAGCCCATTAGGGCAGGAGGAAGAAAACACTGAAGCTTTCTTT.

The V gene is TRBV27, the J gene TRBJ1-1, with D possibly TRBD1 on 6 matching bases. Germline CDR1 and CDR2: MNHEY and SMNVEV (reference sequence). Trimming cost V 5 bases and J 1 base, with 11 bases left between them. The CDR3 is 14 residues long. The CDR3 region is CASSPGTPNTEAFF. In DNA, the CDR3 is TGTGCCAGCAGTCCCGGGACACCGAACACTGAAGCTTTCTTT.